The T cell receptor (beta chain) described here comes from a study of cytomegalovirus exposure and HLA in healthy donors. Study details: HLA-typed donors were the source of 83 million or so unique TCRs held in an early data release.

The germline V gene encodes CDR1 SNHLY and CDR2 FYNNEI. The V and J ends lost 8 bases and 1 base respectively, with 7 bases between them. There are 12 residues in the CDR3. With regard to this clone: Its target is unknown.

Findings and caveats of the study: About 87% or about 30% of the time was how often most TCR beta V segments were productive, according to an earlier analysis.

A multiplex PCR was run with 60 Vbeta primers and 13 Jbeta primers. Generated by immunoSEQ multiplex PCR, the TCRdb table keeps only in-frame clones and is missing some. The repertoire holds about 80,000 clones, with roughly 80% as singletons. At the time of sampling, donors were nominally healthy, though unrecorded immune exposures were likely. Source material: PBMCs. The chain carries TRBV2 and TRBJ2-3; perhaps TRBD2 as D (6 bases). The clonotype originates from a woman aged 45-59 years in good health and CMV-seropositive. CDR3 loop: CASGGGTDTQYF. The CDR3, as DNA: TGTGCCAGCGGAGGGGGCACAGATACGCAGTATTTT.